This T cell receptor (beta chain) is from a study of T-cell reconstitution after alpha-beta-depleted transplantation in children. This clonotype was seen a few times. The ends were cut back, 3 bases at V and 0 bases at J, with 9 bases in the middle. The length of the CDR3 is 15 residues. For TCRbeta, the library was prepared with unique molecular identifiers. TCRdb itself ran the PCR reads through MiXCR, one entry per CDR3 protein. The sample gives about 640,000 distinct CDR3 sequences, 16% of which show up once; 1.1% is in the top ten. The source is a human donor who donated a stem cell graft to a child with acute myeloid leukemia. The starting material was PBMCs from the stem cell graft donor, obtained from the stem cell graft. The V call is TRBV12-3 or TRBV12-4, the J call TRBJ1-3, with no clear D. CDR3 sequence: CASSFSGNSGNTIYF. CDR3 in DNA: TGTGCCAGCAGTTTCTCGGGGAACTCTGGAAACACCATATATTTT.